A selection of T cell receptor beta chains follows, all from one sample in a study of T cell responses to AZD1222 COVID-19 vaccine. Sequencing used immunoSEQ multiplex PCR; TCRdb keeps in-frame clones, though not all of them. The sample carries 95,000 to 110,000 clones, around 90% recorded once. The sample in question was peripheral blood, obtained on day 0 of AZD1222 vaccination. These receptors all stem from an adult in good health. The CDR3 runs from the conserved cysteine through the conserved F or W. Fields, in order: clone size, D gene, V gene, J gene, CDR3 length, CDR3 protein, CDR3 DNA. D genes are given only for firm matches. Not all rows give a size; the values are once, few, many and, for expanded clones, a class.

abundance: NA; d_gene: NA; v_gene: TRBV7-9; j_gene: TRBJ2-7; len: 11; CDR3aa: CASSFSYEQYF; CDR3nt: TGTGCCAGCAGCTTCTCCTACGAGCAGTACTTC
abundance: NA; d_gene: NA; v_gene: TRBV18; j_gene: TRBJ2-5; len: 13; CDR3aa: CASSPPNQETQYF; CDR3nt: TGTGCCAGCTCACCACCTAACCAAGAGACCCAGTACTTC
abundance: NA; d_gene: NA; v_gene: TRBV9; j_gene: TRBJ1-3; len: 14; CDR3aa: CASSFQGSGNTIYF; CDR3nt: TGTGCCAGCAGCTTTCAGGGGTCTGGAAACACCATATATTTT
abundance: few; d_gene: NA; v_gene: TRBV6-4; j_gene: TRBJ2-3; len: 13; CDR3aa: CASSEFPADTQYF; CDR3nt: TGTGCCAGCAGTGAATTTCCGGCAGATACGCAGTATTTT
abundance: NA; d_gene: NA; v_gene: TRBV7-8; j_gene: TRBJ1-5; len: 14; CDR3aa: CASSFARGHQPQHF; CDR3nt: TGTGCCAGCAGCTTTGCCAGGGGACATCAGCCCCAGCATTTT
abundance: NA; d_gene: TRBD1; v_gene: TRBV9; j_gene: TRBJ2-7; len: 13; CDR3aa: CASSVFTGGEQYF; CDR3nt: TGTGCCAGCAGCGTATTCACAGGGGGCGAGCAGTACTTC
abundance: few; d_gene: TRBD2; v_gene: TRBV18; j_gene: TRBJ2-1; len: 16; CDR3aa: CASSPRLAGGSNEQFF; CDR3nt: TGTGCCAGCTCACCGAGACTAGCGGGAGGGTCCAATGAGCAGTTCTTC
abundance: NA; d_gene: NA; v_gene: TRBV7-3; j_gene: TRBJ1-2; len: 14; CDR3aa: CASSPPDSHYGYTF; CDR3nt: TGTGCCAGCAGCCCGCCGGACAGCCACTATGGCTACACCTTC
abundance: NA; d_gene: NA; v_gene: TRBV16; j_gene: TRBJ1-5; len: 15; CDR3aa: CASSQGGNRYQPQHF; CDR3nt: TGTGCCAGCAGCCAAGGGGGGAACCGCTATCAGCCCCAGCATTTT
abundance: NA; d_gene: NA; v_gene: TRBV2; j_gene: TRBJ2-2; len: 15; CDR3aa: CASTDVRAGTGELFF; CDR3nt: TGTGCCAGCACCGACGTCCGAGCCGGCACCGGGGAGCTGTTTTTT